This TCR beta chain was sequenced for a study of cytomegalovirus exposure and HLA in healthy donors. Per the germline V gene, CDR1 is MNHNS and CDR2 is SASEGT. The CDR3 loop spans 14 amino acids. Germline trimming cut 7 bases from V and 11 bases from J; bases unmatched to any gene: 14. There were likely unrecorded immune exposures, though donors were nominally healthy when sampled. PCR amplification relied on 60 Vbeta primers (plus 13 Jbeta primers). Produced via immunoSEQ multiplex PCR; TCRdb's table is partial and in-frame only. The repertoire includes 200,000 to 250,000 clones, around 89% of them detected once, and around 1% sits in the top ten.

The chain links TRBV6-1 to TRBJ1-1; 9 nucleotides line up with TRBD1. Sequenced: PBMCs. This clonotype originated in a woman between 18 and 30 years old in good health and CMV-seronegative. CDR3 in DNA: TGTGCCAGCATTATGTCTGGACAGGGGAGCGTTGCTTTCTTT. It translates to CASIMSGQGSVAFF.